This record looks at one T cell receptor beta chain sequence and its context. Its antigen is not known. Profiled with immunoSEQ multiplex PCR; TCRdb holds only in-frame clones, not every one. The data hold approximately 76,000 clones, with about 82% observed a single time. This specimen comes from a study of T cell responses to AZD1222 COVID-19 vaccine. General study results and limits: Clonal diversity was possibly underestimated; the donors were predominantly white British and more often female.

The sample consisted of peripheral blood, taken on day 0 of AZD1222 vaccination. This TCR derives from an adult in good health.

The CDR3 reads CACSSRGGPNEKLFF. CDR3 nucleotide sequence: TGTGCCTGTTCCTCCCGGGGAGGGCCTAATGAAAAACTGTTTTTT. V gene TRBV30 combines with J gene TRBJ1-4, with D hard to call. The CDR3 totals 15 residues. Germline V gives CDR1 GTSNPN, CDR2 SVGIG (reference sequence). The V end lost 6 bases, the J end lost 3 bases, and 17 bases lay between the germline ends. The complete variable domain, with remaining parts taken from reference TRBV30 and TRBJ1-4, reads SQTIHQWPATLVQPVGSPLSLECTVEGTSNPNLYWYRQAAGRGLQLLFYSVGIGQISSEVPQNLSASRPQDRQFILSSKKLLLSDSGFYLCACSSRGGPNEKLFFGSGTQLSVL.